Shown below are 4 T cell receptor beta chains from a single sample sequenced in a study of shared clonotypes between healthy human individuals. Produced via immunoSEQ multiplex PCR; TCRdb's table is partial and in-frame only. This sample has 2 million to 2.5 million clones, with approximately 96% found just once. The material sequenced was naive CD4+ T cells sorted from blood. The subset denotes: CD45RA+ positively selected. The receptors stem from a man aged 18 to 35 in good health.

Written as DNA, the CDR3 is TGTGCCAGCAGAACCGGGACTAGCTCTTACGAGCAGTACTTC. Translated, it gives CASRTGTSSYEQYF. The rearrangement joins TRBV10-3 to TRBJ2-7; 9 bases line up with TRBD2. V was pared by 10 bases and J by 4 bases, with 11 bases of the junction left unmatched. This CDR3 is built from 14 residues. CDR1 is ENHRY and CDR2 is SYGVKD in the germline V gene.

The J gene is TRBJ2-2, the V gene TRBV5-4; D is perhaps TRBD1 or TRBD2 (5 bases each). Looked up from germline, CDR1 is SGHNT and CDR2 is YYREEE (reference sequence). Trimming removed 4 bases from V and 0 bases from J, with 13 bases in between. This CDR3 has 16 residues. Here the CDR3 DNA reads TGTGCCAGCAGCAAGGACGAGGGGCCGAACACCGGGGAGCTGTTTTTT. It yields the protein CASSKDEGPNTGELFF.

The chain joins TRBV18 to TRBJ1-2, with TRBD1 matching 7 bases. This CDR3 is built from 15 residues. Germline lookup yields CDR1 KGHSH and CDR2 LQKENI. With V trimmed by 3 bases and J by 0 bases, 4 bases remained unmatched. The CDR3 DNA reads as TGTGCCAGCTCACCTGAAGGGACAGCTAACTATGGCTACACCTTC. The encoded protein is CASSPEGTANYGYTF.

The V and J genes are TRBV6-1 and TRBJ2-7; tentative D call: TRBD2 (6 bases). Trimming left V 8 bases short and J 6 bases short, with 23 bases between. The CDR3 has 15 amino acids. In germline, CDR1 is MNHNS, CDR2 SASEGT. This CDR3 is CASLTNGPGGAEQYF. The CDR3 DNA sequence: TGTGCCAGCCTGACCAACGGGCCCGGGGGTGCCGAGCAGTACTTC.